The 32 T cell receptor beta chains in this list originate from one sample, sequenced in a study of vaccination effects on CD4 cells after COVID-19. Produced via immunoSEQ multiplex PCR; TCRdb's table is partial and in-frame only. The sample lists under 50,000 clones, approximately 82% seen once, with 1.5% to 2.5% in the top ten. Within the ViraFEST assay, antigen-specific CD4+ T cells underwent expansion with viral peptide pools prior to sequencing. When less than 12 days of culture had elapsed, CD4+ T cells were isolated. Two doses of either BNT162b2 or mRNA-1273 were given to each participant. Antigens for these TCRs are unknown. Here the sequenced sample was CD4+ T cells from PBMCs cultured with HCoV-NL63 spike peptides, taken after COVID-19 vaccination. The source of these receptors is a human donor who received a COVID-19 vaccine. Some clones in this sample may be carry-over from other donors' samples.

The chain joins TRBV5-1 to TRBJ2-3; possible D gene TRBD1, 6 bases. Germline V CDR1 and CDR2: SGHRS, YFSETQ. V shed 2 bases and J shed 5 bases, with 12 bases lying between them. The CDR3 consists of 14 residues. CDR3 sequence (DNA): TGCGCCAGCAGCTTAGTCCCAGGGGAAGATACGCAGTATTTT. It translates to CASSLVPGEDTQYF.

V and J are TRBV10-2 and TRBJ2-1; D uncertain. With 6 bases removed from V and 3 bases from J, the gap between germline ends came to 15 bases. Germline values: CDR1 WSHSY, CDR2 SAAADI. The CDR3 consists of 15 residues. The CDR3 sequence is CASSLRTAFYNEQFF. CDR3 nucleotide sequence: TGCGCCAGCAGCCTTCGGACGGCGTTCTACAATGAGCAGTTCTTC.

CDR3 sequence (DNA): TGTGCCACCAGGATAGGCTACACCTTC. It encodes CATRIGYTF. The chain joins TRBV12-3 or TRBV12-4 to TRBJ1-2; D gene ambiguous. The CDR3 runs to 9 residues. V was cut by 10 bases and J by 8 bases, with 8 bases left in between.

The CDR3 nucleotides read TGTGCCAGCTCACCACTAGGGTTTGCCTCTGGGGCCAACGTCCTGACTTTC. This sequence encodes CASSPLGFASGANVLTF. The genes are TRBV18 and TRBJ2-6; D ambiguous. Trimming pared 1 base from V and 0 bases from J, leaving 10 bases between. This CDR3 is built from 17 residues. CDR1 is KGHSH, CDR2 LQKENI, per germline.

The gene calls are TRBV20-1 and TRBJ1-3, with D possibly matching TRBD1 (5 bases). The CDR3 has 11 amino acids. Trimming left V 1 base short and J 14 bases short, with 12 bases between. Germline-derived CDR1 and CDR2 are DFQATT and SNEGSKA (reference sequence). CDR3 sequence (DNA): TGCAGTGCTAGAGTTGGGGCCCGGGTATATTTT. Its protein product is CSARVGARVYF.

The chain uses TRBV12-3 or TRBV12-4 and TRBJ1-2; D not resolved. This CDR3 is 11 amino acids long. V shed 3 bases and J shed 2 bases, with 1 base lying between them. The CDR3 DNA reads TGTGCCAGCAGTTTGAACTATGGCTACACCTTC. Its protein is CASSLNYGYTF.

The chain employs TRBV24-1 and TRBJ2-7; tentatively, D is TRBD1 or TRBD2 (6 bases each). Germline V gives CDR1 KGHDR, CDR2 SFDVKD. CDR3 length equals 15 residues. V was cut by 8 bases and J by 2 bases, with 18 bases left in between. In nucleotides, the CDR3 is TGTGCCACCACCCCCGGGGGCGCAAGGACCTACGAGCAGTACGTC. It codes for CATTPGGARTYEQYV.

This rearrangement joins TRBV10-3 to TRBJ2-3; possibly TRBD1 for D (6 bases). The V gene lost 0 bases and the J gene lost 4 bases, with 14 bases spanning the gap. The germline V gene encodes CDR1 ENHRY and CDR2 SYGVKD. The CDR3 runs 16 residues. As DNA, the CDR3 is TGTGCCATCAGTGAGTCGCTTGGCAGGGGTGCAGATACGCAGTATTTT. Its protein is CAISESLGRGADTQYF.

The gene calls are TRBV6-5 and TRBJ1-6; D call uncertain. V was pared by 8 bases and J by 7 bases, with 12 bases between. The CDR3 extends over 13 amino acids. Germline CDR1 MNHEY, CDR2 SVGAGI. The CDR3 spells CASSVGRNSPLHF. The DNA for the CDR3 is TGTGCCAGCTCTGTAGGGCGGAATTCACCCCTCCACTTT.

The chain joins TRBV5-4 to TRBJ2-1; possible D gene TRBD2, 5 bases. This CDR3 has 14 amino acids. The V and J ends lost 4 bases and 8 bases respectively, with 16 bases between them. Germline V gene lookup returns CDR1 SGHNT and CDR2 YYREEE (reference sequence). DNA for the CDR3: TGTGCCAGCAGCGAAGAGTCGGGGAGCGATGAGCAGTTCTTC. It codes for CASSEESGSDEQFF.

The chain couples TRBV7-8 to TRBJ1-5; D gene ambiguous. The length of the CDR3 is 15 residues. The V gene's germline CDR1 is SGHVS and CDR2 FQNEAQ. Trimming removed 0 bases at V and 1 base at J, with 7 bases between. In DNA, the CDR3 is TGTGCCAGCAGCTTAGCTATCAGGAGCAATCAGCCCCAGCATTTT. Its translation is CASSLAIRSNQPQHF.

The chain employs TRBV7-2 and TRBJ1-6, with 9 bases aligning to TRBD1. The CDR3 runs to 16 residues. CDR1 is SGHTA and CDR2 is FQGNSA in the germline V gene. Unmatched junction bases numbered 9, after V lost 3 bases and J lost 9 bases. CDR3 nucleotide sequence: TGTGCCAGCAGCTTCCCAACAGGGACAGGGCGTTCACCCCTCCACTTT. It yields the protein CASSFPTGTGRSPLHF.

This clone appeared a few times. This chain joins TRBV11-2 and TRBJ2-7; 7 nucleotides agree with TRBD2. Trimming cost V 1 base and J 6 bases; bases outside gene matches: 12. This CDR3 comprises 16 residues. Germline V gene lookup returns CDR1 SGHAT and CDR2 FQNNGV. CDR3 region: CASSLGAGRVLGEQYV. The CDR3 DNA reads TGTGCCAGCAGCTTAGGGGCGGGGAGGGTTCTCGGCGAGCAGTACGTC.

The chain carries TRBV30 and TRBJ1-3; D is unclear. The CDR3 loop spans 17 amino acids. Germline V gene sequence: CDR1 GTSNPN, CDR2 SVGIG (reference sequence). Trimming left V 1 base short and J 4 bases short, with 20 bases between. DNA of the CDR3: TGTGCCTGGAGTGCGACCGGAACCTCCCGGTCGGGAAACACCATATATTTT. Translation gives CAWSATGTSRSGNTIYF.

This chain joins TRBV2 and TRBJ1-1; D remains unclear. Trimming removed 3 bases from V and 2 bases from J, with 7 bases in between. Germline V gene data show CDR1 as SNHLY and CDR2 as FYNNEI. The CDR3 runs to 13 residues. In DNA, the CDR3 is TGTGCCAGCAGTGATGCCAGTAACACTGAAGCTTTCTTT. It translates to CASSDASNTEAFF. Full variable domain (rest looked up from reference TRBV2 and TRBJ1-1): EPEVTQTPSHQVTQMGQEVILRCVPISNHLYFYWYRQILGQKVEFLVSFYNNEISEKSEIFDDQFSVERPDGSNFTLKIRSTKLEDSAMYFCASSDASNTEAFFGQGTRLTVV.

This sequence joins TRBV6-5 and TRBJ2-2; D may correspond to TRBD1 or TRBD2 (5 bases each). Trimming pared 6 bases from V and 3 bases from J, leaving 11 bases between. Germline CDR1 and CDR2: MNHEY and SVGAGI. This CDR3 region has 14 residues. The CDR3 DNA reads TGTGCCAGCAGGAAAATGGGGGACACCGGGGAGCTGTTTTTT. Amino acids: CASRKMGDTGELFF.

This rearrangement joins TRBV11-2 to TRBJ2-1; weak D call: TRBD2 (5 bases). With 2 bases removed from V and 5 bases from J, the gap between germline ends came to 13 bases. The CDR3 sequence is 15 residues long. Germline CDR1 SGHAT, CDR2 FQNNGV. CDR3 loop: CASSLFRRDDNEQFF. CDR3 DNA sequence: TGTGCCAGCAGCTTATTCCGACGGGATGACAATGAGCAGTTCTTC.

The V call is TRBV29-1, the J call TRBJ2-5, with 7 bases aligning to TRBD1. The CDR3 is 13 residues long. Germline trimming cut 5 bases from V and 4 bases from J; bases unmatched to any gene: 7. The germline V gene has CDR1 SQVTM and CDR2 ANQGSEA. The CDR3 reads CSVQRGQGETQYF. The CDR3 coding sequence is TGCAGCGTTCAAAGGGGGCAGGGAGAGACCCAGTACTTC.

The gene calls are TRBV9 and TRBJ1-1; 7 positions agree with TRBD1. Germline CDR1 SGDLS, CDR2 YYNGEE. J lost 1 base, V lost 4 bases, and 7 bases had no gene match. The CDR3 length is 15 residues. In DNA form, the CDR3 reads TGTGCCAGCAGCCCCGGGGACAGAAAGAACACTGAAGCTTTCTTT. Its protein is CASSPGDRKNTEAFF.

The V gene is TRBV5-5, the J gene TRBJ2-6, with D tentatively TRBD1 (5 bases). CDR1 is SGHKS, CDR2 YYEKEE, per germline (reference sequence). Trimming cost V 4 bases and J 0 bases, with 17 bases left between them. The CDR3 contains 18 residues. CDR3 nucleotide sequence: TGTGCCAGCAGCCCTCAGGGCTACCGTGTCTCTGGGGCCAACGTCCTGACTTTC. It codes for CASSPQGYRVSGANVLTF.

The chain has TRBV7-9 and TRBJ1-2, with D perhaps TRBD1 (5 bases). Deletions cut 5 bases from V and 7 bases from J, with 14 bases between. There are 13 residues in the CDR3. CDR1 is SEHNR and CDR2 is FQNEAQ in the germline V gene (reference sequence). CDR3 DNA sequence: TGTGCCAGCAGCAAAACAGGTTATGCTGGCTACACCTTC. Protein sequence: CASSKTGYAGYTF.

By its share, this clone is medium-sized. The rearrangement joins TRBV6-5 to TRBJ2-1; 8 bases are a match to TRBD1. J was trimmed by 7 bases and V by 4 bases; bases with no gene match: 6. Germline V gene lookup returns CDR1 MNHEY and CDR2 SVGAGI. CDR3 length: 14 residues. Here the CDR3 DNA reads TGTGCCAGCAGTTCCTACAGGGGGTGGAATGAGCAGTTCTTC. Translating gives CASSSYRGWNEQFF.

The V and J genes are TRBV6-5 and TRBJ1-1, with D possibly being TRBD1 (5 bases). The CDR3 has 14 residues. Germline assignment: CDR1 MNHEY and CDR2 SVGAGI. V was shortened by 0 bases and J by 3 bases, with 8 bases between the two germline ends. Here the CDR3 DNA reads TGTGCCAGCAGTTACTCGTTAGGGGACACTGAAGCTTTCTTT. This translates into CASSYSLGDTEAFF.

This chain connects TRBV12-1 to TRBJ1-1. TRBV12-1 has pseudogene status. The CDR3 is 13 residues long. The CDR3 DNA sequence: TGTGCCAGCAGCCTCGCCGGGCCCACTGAAGCTTTCTTT. Protein sequence: CASSLAGPTEAFF.

The rearrangement joins TRBV10-1 to TRBJ2-7; D possibly uses TRBD1 or TRBD2 (5 bases each). Trimming took off 7 bases at V and 3 bases at J, with 22 bases between the two ends. The CDR3 extends over 16 amino acids. Germline CDR1 WNHNN, CDR2 SYGVQD (reference sequence). CDR3 bases: TGCGCCAGCAAACCACCCGGGACGGTGGGAATCTACGAGCAGTACGTC. Its translation: CASKPPGTVGIYEQYV.

The sample holds one count of this clone. The gene calls are TRBV5-8 and TRBJ2-7; 7 positions agree with TRBD1. Germline values: CDR1 SGHTS, CDR2 YDEGEE. V shed 0 bases and J 2 bases; nucleotides not matched to a gene: 5. The CDR3 contains 15 residues. CDR3 residues: CASSLGQGNAYEQYV. The CDR3 DNA sequence: TGTGCCAGCAGCTTGGGACAGGGAAACGCCTACGAGCAGTACGTC.

This clone was observed a single time. The chain has TRBV5-1 and TRBJ1-1; TRBD1 matches 10 bases. CDR3 size: 19 residues. Germline V gene lookup returns CDR1 SGHRS and CDR2 YFSETQ. The J segment lost 0 bases and the V segment lost 5 bases, leaving 16 bases of the junction unmatched. DNA of the CDR3: TGCGCCAGCAGTCGAATACCGGGACAGGGGTGGGGAATGAACACTGAAGCTTTCTTT. This translates into CASSRIPGQGWGMNTEAFF.

This chain connects TRBV2 to TRBJ2-1, with a tentative D call TRBD1 (6 bases). The CDR3 is 16 residues long. CDR1 SNHLY and CDR2 FYNNEI come from the germline V gene. Trimming stripped 7 bases from V and 4 bases from J, with 20 bases between. The CDR3 is CASTPPGTLYYNEQFF. In DNA, the CDR3 is TGTGCCAGCACCCCCCCCGGGACACTTTATTACAATGAGCAGTTCTTC.

The V call is TRBV2, the J call TRBJ1-6, with 7 positions matching TRBD1. The length of the CDR3 is 14 residues. The germline CDR1 and CDR2 sequences are SNHLY and FYNNEI. The ends lost 6 bases at V and 14 bases at J; junction bases unmatched: 13. CDR3 in amino acids: CASRIKADRFTLHF. The CDR3 coding sequence is TGTGCCAGCAGGATTAAGGCGGACAGGTTTACCCTCCACTTT.

This clone came up once. The V gene is TRBV6-5, the J gene TRBJ2-1; 14 positions match TRBD2. CDR1 is MNHEY, CDR2 SVGAGI, per germline. The CDR3 consists of 15 residues. The trim removed 7 bases at V and 15 bases at J, leaving 14 bases unmatched. The CDR3 loop reads CASNPLGTSGGRLFF. The DNA of the CDR3 is TGTGCCAGCAACCCTTTAGGGACTAGCGGGGGTCGTCTGTTCTTC.

The chain couples TRBV18 to TRBJ1-1, with 7 bases fitting TRBD1. V lost 4 bases, J lost 1 base, and 9 bases stayed unmatched. The CDR3 has 16 residues. Germline loops: CDR1 KGHSH, CDR2 LQKENI. The CDR3: CASSRAGQNKNTEAFF. The DNA of the CDR3 is TGTGCCAGCTCACGGGCGGGACAGAATAAGAACACTGAAGCTTTCTTT.

This chain uses TRBV6-2 or TRBV6-3 with TRBJ1-2, with 12 bases that match TRBD1. This CDR3 contains 16 residues. J gave up 0 bases and V 6 bases, and 5 bases lay outside the gene matches. CDR1 is MNHEY, CDR2 SVGEGT, per germline. CDR3 sequence reads: CASSPGQGAANYGYTF. The CDR3 bases are TGTGCCAGCAGCCCGGGACAGGGGGCGGCTAACTATGGCTACACCTTC.